This entry describes one TCR beta chain. Its antigen is unidentified. Other DNA sequences from this sample encode an identical CDR3 as well. This record belongs to a study of cytomegalovirus exposure and HLA in healthy donors. In the study overall: The approximately 120 validation repertoires matched the roughly 700 first-cohort repertoires in platform, a later analysis reported. Study-level results: Subsequent analysis of the 110 or so validation repertoires found a tendency for first-cohort TCR clusters to co-occur. For cytomegalovirus status, the classifier reportedly gave diagnoses with high specificity and sensitivity. The authors enumerated 150 to 200 TCR beta chains as linked to cytomegalovirus.

This CDR3 is built from 15 residues. Germline V gene sequence: CDR1 SNHLY, CDR2 FYNNEI. The ends were cut back, 2 bases at V and 0 bases at J, with 8 bases in the middle. Assay: immunoSEQ multiplex PCR; the TCRdb copy retains only in-frame clones and omits some. The sample records around 150,000 clones, approximately 82% being singletons. This chain connects TRBV2 to TRBJ1-5; tentative D call: TRBD1 (5 bases). The sequence came from a man aged 30 to 45 in good health and CMV-seropositive. The sample was PBMCs. The CDR3 sequence: CASSESGYSNQPQHF. CDR3 DNA sequence: TGTGCCAGCAGTGAATCAGGGTATAGCAATCAGCCCCAGCATTTT.